This TCR beta chain appears in the sequencing data of a study of shared clonotypes between healthy human individuals. Study background: There were three CD4 naive, three CD4 memory, two CD8 naive and one CD8 memory plates per donor. Whole-study results and caveats: Rarefaction analysis demonstrated incomplete sorted-subset sequencing notwithstanding large depth.

In the source study's methods: Filtering differed, since immunoSEQ gave only junction sequences and no quality scores. Some clones are missing from TCRdb's copy, which holds only in-frame ones; the method was immunoSEQ multiplex PCR. That table furnishes V, J and clone size, whereas the DNA furnished D and trimming. The sample has around 2.3 million clones; roughly 95% are singletons. The germline V gene encodes CDR1 MNHNY and CDR2 SVGAGI (reference sequence). After removal of 6 bases from V and 5 bases from J, the junction contained 2 bases not matched to a gene. This CDR3 is built from 12 residues. A remark on this clone: Its antigen is still unknown.

CD45RA+ naive and CD45RA-negative memory subsets were separated from CD4+ cells. J is TRBJ2-5 and V is TRBV6-6, with TRBD2 matching over 8 bases. Sample: naive CD4+ T cells sorted from blood. Specified subset: CD45RA+ positively selected. The sequence was collected from a man aged 18 to 29 in good health. The CDR3 loop is CASRGLEETQYF. The CDR3 nucleotides read TGTGCCAGCAGGGGACTAGAGGAGACCCAGTACTTC.